This T cell receptor beta chain originates from a study of blood T cell repertoires in COVID-19. Study-wide background: There were acute and convalescent COVID-19 samples, and they came from the United States, Italy and Spain. From T cells, B-cell-depleted T cells, or PBMCs came the material, which was cDNA or gDNA.

The germline V and J ends were trimmed by 5 bases and 7 bases, with 20 bases remaining between them. The CDR3 runs 16 residues. Germline values: CDR1 SEHNR, CDR2 FQNEAQ (reference sequence). Per the study methods: Nucleated cell counts were estimated from reference gene primer amplification. The table came from immunoSEQ multiplex PCR; TCRdb's copy has only in-frame clones and leaves some out. The V and J calls and clone size come from that table; D and trimming were worked out from the DNA. The data contain under 350,000 clones, around 84% of them singletons. The TCR sequence derives from a man aged 70-80 years with acute or convalescent COVID-19. V and J are TRBV7-9 and TRBJ1-4, with TRBD1 as a possible D gene (5 bases). The specimen sequenced was peripheral blood. CDR3 sequence: CASSPSSGGIVEKLFF. The CDR3 DNA reads TGTGCCAGCAGCCCGTCGTCGGGGGGTATCGTTGAAAAACTGTTTTTT. The full variable domain, with the rest looked up from reference TRBV7-9 and TRBJ1-4, is DTGVSQNPRHKITKRGQNVTFRCDPISEHNRLYWYRQTLGQGPEFLTYFQNEAQLEKSRLLSDRFSAERPKGSFSTLEIQRTEQGDSAMYLCASSPSSGGIVEKLFFGSGTQLSVL.